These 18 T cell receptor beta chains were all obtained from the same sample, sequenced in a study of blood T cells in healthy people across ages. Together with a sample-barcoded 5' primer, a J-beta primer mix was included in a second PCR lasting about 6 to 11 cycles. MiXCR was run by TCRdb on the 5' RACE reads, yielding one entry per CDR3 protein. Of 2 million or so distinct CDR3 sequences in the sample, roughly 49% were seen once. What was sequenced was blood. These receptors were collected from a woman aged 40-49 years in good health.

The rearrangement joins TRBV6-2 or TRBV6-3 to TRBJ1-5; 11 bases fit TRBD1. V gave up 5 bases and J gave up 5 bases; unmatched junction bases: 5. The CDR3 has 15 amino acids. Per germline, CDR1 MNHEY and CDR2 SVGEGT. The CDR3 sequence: CASSNRDRGDQPQHF. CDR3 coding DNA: TGTGCCAGCAGTAACCGGGACAGGGGGGATCAGCCCCAGCATTTT.

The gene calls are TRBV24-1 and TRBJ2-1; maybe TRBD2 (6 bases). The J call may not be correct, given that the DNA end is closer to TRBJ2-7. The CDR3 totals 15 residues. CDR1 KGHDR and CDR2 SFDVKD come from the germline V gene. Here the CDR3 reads CATSDPQGGHNEQYF. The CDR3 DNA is TGTGCCACCAGTGATCCACAAGGAGGGCACAATGAGCAGTACTTC.

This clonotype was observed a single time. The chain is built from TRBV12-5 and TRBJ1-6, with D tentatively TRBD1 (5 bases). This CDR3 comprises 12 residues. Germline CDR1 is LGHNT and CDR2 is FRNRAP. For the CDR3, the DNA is TGTGCATCGGGCAGGGATAATTCACCCCTCCACTTT. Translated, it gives CASGRDNSPLHF.

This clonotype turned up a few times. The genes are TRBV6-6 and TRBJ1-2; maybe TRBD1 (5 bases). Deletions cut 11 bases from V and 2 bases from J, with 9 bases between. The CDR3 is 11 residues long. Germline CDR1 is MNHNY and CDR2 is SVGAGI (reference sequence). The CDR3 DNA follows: TGTGCCGCGACAGCGAACTATGGCTACACCTTC. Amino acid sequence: CAATANYGYTF.

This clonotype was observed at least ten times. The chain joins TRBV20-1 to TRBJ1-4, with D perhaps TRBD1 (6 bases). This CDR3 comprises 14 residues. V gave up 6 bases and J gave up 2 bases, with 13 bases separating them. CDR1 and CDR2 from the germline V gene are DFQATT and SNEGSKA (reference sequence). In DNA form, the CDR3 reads TGCAGTGCGCCATACAGGGCCACTAATGAAAAACTGTTTTTT. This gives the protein CSAPYRATNEKLFF.

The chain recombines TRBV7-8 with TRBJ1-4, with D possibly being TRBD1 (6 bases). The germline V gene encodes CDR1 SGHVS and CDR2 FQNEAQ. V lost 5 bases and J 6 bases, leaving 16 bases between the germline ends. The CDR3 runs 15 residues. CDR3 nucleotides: TGTGCCAGCAGCCCGAAGCGGGGGCGGGATGAAAAACTGTTTTTT. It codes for CASSPKRGRDEKLFF.

CDR3 protein: CASSEAGREAAFF. CDR3 bases: TGTGCCAGCAGTGAAGCGGGCAGGGAGGCAGCTTTCTTT. This chain joins TRBV2 and TRBJ1-1; TRBD1 is a possible D gene (5 bases). Looked up from germline, CDR1 is SNHLY and CDR2 is FYNNEI. Trimming took 0 bases from V and 10 from J, leaving 12 bases between them. The CDR3 is 13 residues long.

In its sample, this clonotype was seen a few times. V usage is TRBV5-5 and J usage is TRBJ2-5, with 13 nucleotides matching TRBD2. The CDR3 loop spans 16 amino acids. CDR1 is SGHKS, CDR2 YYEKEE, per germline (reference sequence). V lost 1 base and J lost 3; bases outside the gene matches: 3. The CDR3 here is CASSLLGTSGEETQYF. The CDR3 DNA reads TGTGCCAGCAGCTTGCTCGGGACTAGCGGGGAAGAGACCCAGTACTTC.

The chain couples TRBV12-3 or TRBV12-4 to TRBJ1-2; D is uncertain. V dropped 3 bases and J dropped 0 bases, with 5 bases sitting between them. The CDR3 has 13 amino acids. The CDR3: CASSLKANYGYTF. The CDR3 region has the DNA TGTGCCAGCAGTTTGAAAGCTAACTATGGCTACACCTTC.

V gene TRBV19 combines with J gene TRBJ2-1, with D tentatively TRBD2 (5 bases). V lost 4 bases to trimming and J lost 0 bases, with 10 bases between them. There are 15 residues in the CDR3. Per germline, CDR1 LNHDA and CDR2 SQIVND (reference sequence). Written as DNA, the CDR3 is TGTGCCAGTAGTACCGACGGAGGCTCCTACAATGAGCAGTTCTTC. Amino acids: CASSTDGGSYNEQFF. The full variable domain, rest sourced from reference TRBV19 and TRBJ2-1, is DGGITQSPKYLFRKEGQNVTLSCEQNLNHDAMYWYRQDPGQGLRLIYYSQIVNDFQKGDIAEGYSVSREKKESFPLTVTSAQKNPTAFYLCASSTDGGSYNEQFFGPGTRLTVL.

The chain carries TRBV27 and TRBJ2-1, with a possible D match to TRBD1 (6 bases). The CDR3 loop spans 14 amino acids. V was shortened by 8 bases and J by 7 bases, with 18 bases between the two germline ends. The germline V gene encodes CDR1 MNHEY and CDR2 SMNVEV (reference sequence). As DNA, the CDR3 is TGTGCCAGCGGATTACCGGGACAAGGGAATGAGCAGTTCTTC. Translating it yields CASGLPGQGNEQFF.

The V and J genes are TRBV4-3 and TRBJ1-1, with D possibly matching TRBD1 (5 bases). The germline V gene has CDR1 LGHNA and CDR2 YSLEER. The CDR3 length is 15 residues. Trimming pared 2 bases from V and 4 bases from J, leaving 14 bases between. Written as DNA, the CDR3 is TGCGCCAGCAGCCAATCAGCGGGGGATGGCACTGAAGCTTTCTTT. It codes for CASSQSAGDGTEAFF.

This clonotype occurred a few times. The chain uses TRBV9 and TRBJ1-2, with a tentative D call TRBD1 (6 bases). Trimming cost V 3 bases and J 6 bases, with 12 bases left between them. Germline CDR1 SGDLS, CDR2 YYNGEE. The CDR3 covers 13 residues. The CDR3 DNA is TGTGCCAGCAGCGCCCAGGGGCGTGATGGCTACACCTTC. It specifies CASSAQGRDGYTF.

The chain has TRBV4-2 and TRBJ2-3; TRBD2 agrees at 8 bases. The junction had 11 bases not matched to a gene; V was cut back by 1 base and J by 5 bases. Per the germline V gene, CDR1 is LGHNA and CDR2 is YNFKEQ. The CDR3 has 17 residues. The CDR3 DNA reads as TGTGCCAGCAGCCAAGCTAAGACGGGACTAGGCCTAGATACGCAGTATTTT. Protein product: CASSQAKTGLGLDTQYF.

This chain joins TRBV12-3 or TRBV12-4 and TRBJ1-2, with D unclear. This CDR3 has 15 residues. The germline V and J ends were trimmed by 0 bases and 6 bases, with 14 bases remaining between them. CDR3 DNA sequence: TGTGCCAGCAGTTTAGCGTTTCCTGAAAGGGATGGCTACACCTTC. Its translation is CASSLAFPERDGYTF.

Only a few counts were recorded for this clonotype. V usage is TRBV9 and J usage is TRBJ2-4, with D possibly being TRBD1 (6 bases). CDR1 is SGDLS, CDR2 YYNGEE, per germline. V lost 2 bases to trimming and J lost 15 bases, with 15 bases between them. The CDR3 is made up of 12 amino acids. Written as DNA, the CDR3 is TGTGCCAGCAGCGTGGGGGACACCCCGATGTACTTC. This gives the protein CASSVGDTPMYF.

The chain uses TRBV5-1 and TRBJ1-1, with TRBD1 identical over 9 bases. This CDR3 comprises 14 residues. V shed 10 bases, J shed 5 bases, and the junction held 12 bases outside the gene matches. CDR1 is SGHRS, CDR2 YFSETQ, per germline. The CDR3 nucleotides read TGCGCCTCAGGGAATCGACAGGGGGAGACTGAAGCTTTCTTT. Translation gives CASGNRQGETEAFF.

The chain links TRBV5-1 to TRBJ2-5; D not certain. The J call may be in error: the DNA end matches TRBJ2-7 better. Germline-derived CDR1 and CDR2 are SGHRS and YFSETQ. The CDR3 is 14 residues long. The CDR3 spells CASSLGVPGYEQYF. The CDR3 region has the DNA TGCGCCAGCAGCTTGGGGGTACCCGGCTACGAGCAGTACTTC.